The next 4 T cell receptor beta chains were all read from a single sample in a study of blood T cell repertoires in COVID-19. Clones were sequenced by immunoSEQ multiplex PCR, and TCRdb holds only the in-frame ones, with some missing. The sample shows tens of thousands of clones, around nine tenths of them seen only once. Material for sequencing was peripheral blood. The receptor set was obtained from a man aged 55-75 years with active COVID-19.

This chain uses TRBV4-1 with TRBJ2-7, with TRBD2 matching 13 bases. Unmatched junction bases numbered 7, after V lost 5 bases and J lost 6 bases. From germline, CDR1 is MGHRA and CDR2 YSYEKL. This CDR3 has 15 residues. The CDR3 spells CASSGRTSGSIEQYF. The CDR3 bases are TGCGCCAGCAGCGGCAGGACTAGCGGGAGTATCGAGCAGTACTTC.

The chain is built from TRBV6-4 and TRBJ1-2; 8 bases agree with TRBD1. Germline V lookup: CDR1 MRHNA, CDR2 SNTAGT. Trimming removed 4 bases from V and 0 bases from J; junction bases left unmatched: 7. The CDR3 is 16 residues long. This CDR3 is CASSAEAGGSNYGYTF. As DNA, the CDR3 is TGTGCCAGCAGTGCCGAAGCAGGGGGCTCTAACTATGGCTACACCTTC.

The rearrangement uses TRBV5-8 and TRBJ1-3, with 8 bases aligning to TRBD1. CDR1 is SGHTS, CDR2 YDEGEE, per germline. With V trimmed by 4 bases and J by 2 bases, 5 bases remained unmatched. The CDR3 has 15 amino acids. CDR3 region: CASSRGQGAGNTIYF. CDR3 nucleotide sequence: TGTGCCAGCAGCCGCGGACAGGGAGCTGGAAACACCATATATTTT.

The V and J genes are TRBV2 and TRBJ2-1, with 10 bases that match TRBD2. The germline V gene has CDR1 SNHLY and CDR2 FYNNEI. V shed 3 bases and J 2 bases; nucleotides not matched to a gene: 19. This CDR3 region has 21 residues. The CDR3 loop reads CASSDPGGASGRPGTYNEQFF. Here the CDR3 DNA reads TGTGCCAGCAGTGACCCCGGGGGGGCTAGCGGGAGACCCGGGACCTACAATGAGCAGTTCTTC.